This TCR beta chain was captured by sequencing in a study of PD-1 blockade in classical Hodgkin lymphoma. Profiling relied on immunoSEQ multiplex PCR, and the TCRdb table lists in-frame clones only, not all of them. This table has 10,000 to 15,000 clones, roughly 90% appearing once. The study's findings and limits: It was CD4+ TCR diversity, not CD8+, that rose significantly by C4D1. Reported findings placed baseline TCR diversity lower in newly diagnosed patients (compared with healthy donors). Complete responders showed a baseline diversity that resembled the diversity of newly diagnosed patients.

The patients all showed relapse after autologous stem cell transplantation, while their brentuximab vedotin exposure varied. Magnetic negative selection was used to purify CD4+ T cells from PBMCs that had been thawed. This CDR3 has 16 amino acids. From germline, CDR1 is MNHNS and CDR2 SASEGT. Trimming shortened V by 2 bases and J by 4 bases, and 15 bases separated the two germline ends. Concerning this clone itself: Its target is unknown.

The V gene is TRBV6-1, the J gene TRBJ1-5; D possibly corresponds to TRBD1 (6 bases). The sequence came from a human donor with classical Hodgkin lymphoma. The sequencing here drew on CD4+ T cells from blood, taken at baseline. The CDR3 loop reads CASSERQGTANQPQHF. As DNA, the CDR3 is TGTGCCAGCAGTGAACGGCAGGGGACCGCTAATCAGCCCCAGCATTTT.